This is a list of T cell receptor beta chains from one sample in a study of blood T cell repertoires in COVID-19. Assay used: immunoSEQ multiplex PCR; TCRdb lists only in-frame clones, some missing. The data contain 45,000 or so clones, around 85% of them singletons. Sequenced sample: peripheral blood. The receptors come from an elderly woman with acute or convalescent COVID-19. Each CDR3 is given with its conserved first and last residue. A D gene is named only where the DNA matches it firmly. Some rows mark clone size as missing; the rest say once, few, many or name a class of expanded clone.

>TRBJ1-3|TRBV6-7|-|-
TGTGCCACCCCGGAGGCGGCAGTTCTAAACACCATATATTTT
CATPEAAVLNTIYF
>TRBJ2-5|TRBV5-1|-|-
TGCGCCAGCAGCTTGGCCGGCGGGGTCCAAGAGACCCAGTACTTC
CASSLAGGVQETQYF
>TRBJ1-1|TRBV18|-|-
TGTGCCAGCTCACTTCACCCGGGGACTGAAGCTTTCTTT
CASSLHPGTEAFF
>TRBJ2-3|TRBV7-9|TRBD2|-
TGTGCCAGCAGCTTAGGGCTAGCGGGAGTGGTTGACACAGATACGCAGTATTTT
CASSLGLAGVVDTDTQYF
>TRBJ1-2|TRBV7-8|-|-
TGTGCCAGCAGCTTAACTGACAGTCTGGAGTATGGCTACACCTTC
CASSLTDSLEYGYTF
>TRBJ2-2|TRBV9|-|-
TGTGCCAGCAGTCCGACTAGGGCGGACACCGGGGAGCTGTTTTTT
CASSPTRADTGELFF
>TRBJ2-3|TRBV20-1|-|few
TGCAGTGCTAGTTTACAGGTCGGCACAGATACGCAGTATTTT
CSASLQVGTDTQYF
>TRBJ1-5|TRBV20-1|-|once
TGCAGTGCTAGTGATAGGGCAGGGTATAGCAATCAGCCCCAGCATTTT
CSASDRAGYSNQPQHF
>TRBJ2-1|TRBV2|TRBD2|-
TGTGCCAGCACCCCATGGACTAGCGGGAGAAATGAGCAGTTCTTC
CASTPWTSGRNEQFF
>TRBJ1-6|TRBV20-1|-|-
TGCAGTGCTAGTTTGGGGAGAGATTCACCCCTCCACTTT
CSASLGRDSPLHF
>TRBJ2-3|TRBV10-3|-|-
TGTGCCACCACGGACTACCCCCCGGATACGCAGTATTTT
CATTDYPPDTQYF
>TRBJ2-7|TRBV6-1|TRBD2|-
TGTGCCAGCAGTGACGGGGGGACTAGCGGGAGGTTCTCCTACGAGCAGTACTTC
CASSDGGTSGRFSYEQYF
>TRBJ1-6|TRBV28|TRBD1|-
TGTGCCAGCAGTACCCCGGGACAGGGGAATTCACCCCTCCACTTT
CASSTPGQGNSPLHF
>TRBJ1-4|TRBV29-1|-|once
TGCAGCGCCTCCGCATCCCCGGGGGAAAAACTGTTTTTT
CSASASPGEKLFF
>TRBJ1-4|TRBV6-1|-|few
TGTGCCAGCAGTGAAGGGGGCTATGAAAAACTGTTTTTT
CASSEGGYEKLFF
>TRBJ2-7|TRBV9|TRBD2|-
TGTGCCAGCAGCGTAGTGCCCGCAGCGGGGATACCTGCCGAGCAGTACTTC
CASSVVPAAGIPAEQYF
>TRBJ1-2|TRBV15|TRBD1|-
TGTGCCACCAGCACCCCAGAGACAGGGTATCGCGATGGCTATGGCTACACCTTC
CATSTPETGYRDGYGYTF